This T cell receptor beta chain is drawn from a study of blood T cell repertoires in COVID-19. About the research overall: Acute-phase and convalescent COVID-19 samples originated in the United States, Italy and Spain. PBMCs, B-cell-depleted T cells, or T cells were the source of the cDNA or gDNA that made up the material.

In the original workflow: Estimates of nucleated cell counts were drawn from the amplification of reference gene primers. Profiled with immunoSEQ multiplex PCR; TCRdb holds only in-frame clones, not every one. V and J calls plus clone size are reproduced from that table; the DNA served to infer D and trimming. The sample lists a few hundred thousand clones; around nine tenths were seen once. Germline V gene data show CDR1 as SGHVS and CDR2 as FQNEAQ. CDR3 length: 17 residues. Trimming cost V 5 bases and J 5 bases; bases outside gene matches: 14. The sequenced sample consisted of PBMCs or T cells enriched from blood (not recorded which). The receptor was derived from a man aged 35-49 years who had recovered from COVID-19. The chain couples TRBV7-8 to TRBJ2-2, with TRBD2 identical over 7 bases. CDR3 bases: TGTGCCAGCAGCCTCAGGCCGGGCGGGAGCGAGACCGGGGAGCTGTTTTTT. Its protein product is CASSLRPGGSETGELFF.